The clone carrying this TCR beta chain was detected only once. This sample is drawn from a study of blood T cell repertoires in COVID-19. V lost 6 bases and J 1 base, leaving 18 bases between the germline ends. The CDR3 has 17 residues. Germline CDR1 is LNHDA and CDR2 is SQIVND (reference sequence). Authors' processing steps: Estimation of nucleated cell counts relied on the amplification of reference gene primers. The method was immunoSEQ multiplex PCR; TCRdb's version includes in-frame clones alone and lacks a portion of them. V and J calls and clone size are those listed in that table; D and trimming were worked out from the DNA. This sample has 200,000 to 250,000 clones, with 70% to 85% found just once.

The chain couples TRBV19 to TRBJ2-2, with no clear D. This TCR was recovered from a woman aged 55-75 years who had recovered from COVID-19. Material: PBMCs or T cells enriched from blood (not recorded which). Here the CDR3 DNA reads TGTGCCAGTAGGCGTTTGCTCGAACAGATGAACACCGGGGAGCTGTTTTTT. Its translation: CASRRLLEQMNTGELFF.